This T cell receptor (beta chain) is from a study of blood T cell repertoires in COVID-19. As for the study in general: The United States, Italy and Spain were the sources of the acute and convalescent COVID-19 samples. T cells, B-cell-depleted T cells, or PBMCs provided the cDNA or gDNA that served as material.

TCRdb's table, derived via immunoSEQ multiplex PCR, lists solely in-frame clones and lacks some. Of approximately 250,000 clones detected, around 86% appear once; the ten largest clones hold approximately 9.7%. There are 15 residues in the CDR3. Trimming cost V 5 bases and J 0 bases, with 13 bases left between them. CDR1 and CDR2 from the germline V gene are MDHEN and SYDVKM. This receptor was obtained from a man aged 40-49 years with active or convalescent COVID-19. Material for sequencing was peripheral blood. The chain combines TRBV28 with TRBJ1-1; TRBD1 might be the D (5 bases). The CDR3 is CASSPQGGMNTEAFF. The DNA of the CDR3 is TGTGCCAGCAGTCCCCAGGGAGGGATGAACACTGAAGCTTTCTTT. Using reference TRBV28 and TRBJ1-1 for the parts outside the CDR3, the full variable domain is DVKVTQSSRYLVKRTGEKVFLECVQDMDHENMFWYRQDPGLGLRLIYFSYDVKMKEKGDIPEGYSVSREKKERFSLILESASTNQTSMYLCASSPQGGMNTEAFFGQGTRLTVV.